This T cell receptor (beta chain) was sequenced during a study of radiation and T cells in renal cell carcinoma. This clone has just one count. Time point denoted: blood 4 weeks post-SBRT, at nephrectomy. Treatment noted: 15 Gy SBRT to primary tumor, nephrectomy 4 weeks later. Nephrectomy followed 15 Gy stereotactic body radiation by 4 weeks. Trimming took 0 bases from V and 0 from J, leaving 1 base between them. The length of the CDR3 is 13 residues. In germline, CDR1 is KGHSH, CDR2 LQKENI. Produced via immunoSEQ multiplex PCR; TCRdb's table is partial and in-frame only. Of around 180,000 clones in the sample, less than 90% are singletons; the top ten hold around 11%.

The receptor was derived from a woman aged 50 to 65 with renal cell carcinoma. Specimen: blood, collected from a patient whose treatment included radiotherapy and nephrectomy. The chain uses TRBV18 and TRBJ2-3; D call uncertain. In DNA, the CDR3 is TGTGCCAGCTCACCACCTAGCACAGATACGCAGTATTTT. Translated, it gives CASSPPSTDTQYF. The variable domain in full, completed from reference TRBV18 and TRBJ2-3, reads NAGVMQNPRHLVRRRGQEARLRCSPMKGHSHVYWYRQLPEEGLKFMVYLQKENIIDESGMPKERFSAEFPKEGPSILRIQQVVRGDSAAYFCASSPPSTDTQYFGPGTRLTVL.